This TCR beta chain was retrieved from a study of cytomegalovirus exposure and HLA in healthy donors. The study, taken as a whole, reports: While the bulk of TCR sequences proved rare, some public TCRs turned up in many donors.

From germline, CDR1 is LNHDA and CDR2 SQIVND (reference sequence). J gave up 4 bases and V 5 bases, and 10 bases lay outside the gene matches. The CDR3 consists of 15 residues. As concerns this clone: Its specificity is not known.

PCR employed 60 Vbeta and 13 Jbeta primers. Data came from immunoSEQ multiplex PCR; TCRdb stores just in-frame clones and leaves some out. The sample lists 150,000 to 200,000 clones, approximately 85% occurring once. Source material: PBMCs. V is TRBV19 and J is TRBJ1-2; TRBD1 aligns across 7 bases. This clonotype was sampled from a woman aged 45 to 65 in good health and CMV-seronegative. DNA for the CDR3: TGTGCCAGTAGTCCGGGACAGAAACTAGTCTATGGCTACACCTTC. This sequence encodes CASSPGQKLVYGYTF.